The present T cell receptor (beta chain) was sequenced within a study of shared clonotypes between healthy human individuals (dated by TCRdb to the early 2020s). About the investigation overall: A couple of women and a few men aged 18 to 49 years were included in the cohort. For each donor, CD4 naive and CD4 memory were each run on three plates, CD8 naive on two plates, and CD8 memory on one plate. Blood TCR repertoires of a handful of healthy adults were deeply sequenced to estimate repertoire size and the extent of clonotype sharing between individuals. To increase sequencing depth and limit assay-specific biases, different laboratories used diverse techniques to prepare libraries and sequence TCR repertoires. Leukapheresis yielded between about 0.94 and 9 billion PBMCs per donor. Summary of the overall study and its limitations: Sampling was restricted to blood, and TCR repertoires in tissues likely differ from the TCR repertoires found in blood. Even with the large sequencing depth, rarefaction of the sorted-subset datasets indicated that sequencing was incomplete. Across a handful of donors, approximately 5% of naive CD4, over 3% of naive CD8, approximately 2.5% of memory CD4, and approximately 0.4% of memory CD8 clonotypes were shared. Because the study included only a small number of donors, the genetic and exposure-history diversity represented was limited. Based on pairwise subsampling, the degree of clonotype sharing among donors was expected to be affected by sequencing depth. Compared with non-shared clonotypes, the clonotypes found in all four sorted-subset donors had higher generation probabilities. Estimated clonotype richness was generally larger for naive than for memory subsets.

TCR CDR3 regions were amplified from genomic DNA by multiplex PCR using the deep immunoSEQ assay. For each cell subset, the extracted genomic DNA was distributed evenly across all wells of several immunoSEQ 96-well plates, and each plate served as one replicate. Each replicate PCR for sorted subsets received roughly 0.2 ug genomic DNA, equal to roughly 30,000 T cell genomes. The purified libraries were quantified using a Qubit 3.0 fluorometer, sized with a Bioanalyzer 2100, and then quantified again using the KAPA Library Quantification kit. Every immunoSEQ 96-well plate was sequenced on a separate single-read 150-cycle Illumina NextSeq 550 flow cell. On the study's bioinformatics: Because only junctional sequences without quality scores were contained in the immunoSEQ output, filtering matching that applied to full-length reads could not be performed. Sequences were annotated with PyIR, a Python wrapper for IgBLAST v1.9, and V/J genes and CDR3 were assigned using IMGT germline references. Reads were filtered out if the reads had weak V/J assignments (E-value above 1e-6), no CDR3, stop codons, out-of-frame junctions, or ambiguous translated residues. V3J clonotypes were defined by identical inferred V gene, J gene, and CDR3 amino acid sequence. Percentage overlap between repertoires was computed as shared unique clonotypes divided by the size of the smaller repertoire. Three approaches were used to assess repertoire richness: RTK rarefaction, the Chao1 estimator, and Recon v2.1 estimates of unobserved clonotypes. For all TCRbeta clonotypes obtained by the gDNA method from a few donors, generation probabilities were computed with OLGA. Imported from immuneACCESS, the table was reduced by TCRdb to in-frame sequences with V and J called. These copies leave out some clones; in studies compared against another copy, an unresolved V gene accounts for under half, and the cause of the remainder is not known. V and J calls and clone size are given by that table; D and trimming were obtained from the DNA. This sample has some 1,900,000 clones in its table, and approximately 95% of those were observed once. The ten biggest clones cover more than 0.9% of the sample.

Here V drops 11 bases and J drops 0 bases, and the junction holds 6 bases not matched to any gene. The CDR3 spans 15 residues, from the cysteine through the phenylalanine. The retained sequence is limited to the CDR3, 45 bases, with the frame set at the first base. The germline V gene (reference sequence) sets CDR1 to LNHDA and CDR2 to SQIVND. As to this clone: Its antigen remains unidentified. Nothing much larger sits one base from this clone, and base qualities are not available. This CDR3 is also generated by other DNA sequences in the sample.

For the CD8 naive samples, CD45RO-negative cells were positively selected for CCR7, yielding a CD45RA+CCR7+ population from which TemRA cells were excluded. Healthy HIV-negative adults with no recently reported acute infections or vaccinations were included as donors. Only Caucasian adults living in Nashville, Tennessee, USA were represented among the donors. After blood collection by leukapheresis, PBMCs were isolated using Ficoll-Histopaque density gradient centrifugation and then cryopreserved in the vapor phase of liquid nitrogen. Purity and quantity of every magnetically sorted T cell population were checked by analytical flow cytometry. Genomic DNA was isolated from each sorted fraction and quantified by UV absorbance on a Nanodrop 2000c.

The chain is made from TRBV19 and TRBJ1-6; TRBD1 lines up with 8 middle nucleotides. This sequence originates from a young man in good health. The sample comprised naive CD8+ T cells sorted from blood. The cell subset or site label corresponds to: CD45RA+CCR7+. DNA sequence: TGTGCCTCTAGGGACAGGAGCTCCTATAATTCACCCCTCCACTTT. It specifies CASRDRSSYNSPLHF.